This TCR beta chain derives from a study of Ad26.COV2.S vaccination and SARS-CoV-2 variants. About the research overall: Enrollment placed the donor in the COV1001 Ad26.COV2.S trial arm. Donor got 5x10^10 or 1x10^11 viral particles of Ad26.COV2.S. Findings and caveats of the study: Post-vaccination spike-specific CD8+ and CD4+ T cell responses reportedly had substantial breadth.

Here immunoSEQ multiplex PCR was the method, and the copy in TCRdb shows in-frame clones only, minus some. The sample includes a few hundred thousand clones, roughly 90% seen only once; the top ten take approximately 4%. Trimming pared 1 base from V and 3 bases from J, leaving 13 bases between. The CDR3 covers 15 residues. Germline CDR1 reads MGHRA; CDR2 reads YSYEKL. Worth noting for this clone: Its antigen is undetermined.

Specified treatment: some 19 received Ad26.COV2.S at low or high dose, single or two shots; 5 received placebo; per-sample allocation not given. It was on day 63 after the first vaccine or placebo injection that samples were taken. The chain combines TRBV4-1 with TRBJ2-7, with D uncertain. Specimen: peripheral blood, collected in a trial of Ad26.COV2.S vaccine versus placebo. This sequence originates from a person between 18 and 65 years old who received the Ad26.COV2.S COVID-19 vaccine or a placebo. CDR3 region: CASSQGATQLYEQYF. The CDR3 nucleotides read TGCGCCAGCAGCCAAGGAGCAACACAGCTCTACGAGCAGTACTTC.